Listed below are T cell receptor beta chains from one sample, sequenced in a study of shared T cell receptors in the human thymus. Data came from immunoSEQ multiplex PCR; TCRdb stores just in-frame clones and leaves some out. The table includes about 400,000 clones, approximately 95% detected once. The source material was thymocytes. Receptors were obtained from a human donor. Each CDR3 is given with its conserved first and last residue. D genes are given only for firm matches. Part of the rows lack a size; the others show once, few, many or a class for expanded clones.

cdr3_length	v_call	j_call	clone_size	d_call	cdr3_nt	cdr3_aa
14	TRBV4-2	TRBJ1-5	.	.	TGTGCCAGCAGCCAAGCCGGGGGGCATCAGCCCCAGCATTTT	CASSQAGGHQPQHF
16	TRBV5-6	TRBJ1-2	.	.	TGTGCCAGCAGCTGCCCCGCGAGAGCAGGCGTATATGGCTACACCTTC	CASSCPARAGVYGYTF
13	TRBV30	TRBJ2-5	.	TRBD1	TGTGCCTGGAGTGGGGACAGGGAAGAGACCCAGTACTTC	CAWSGDREETQYF
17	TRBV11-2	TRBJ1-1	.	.	TGTGCCAGCATCTTAGCCCCGGAGCCGGCCCCGAACACTGAAGCTTTCTTT	CASILAPEPAPNTEAFF
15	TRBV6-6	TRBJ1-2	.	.	TGTGCCAGCAGCGACGGCCCCCCTTCTAACTATGGCTACACCTTC	CASSDGPPSNYGYTF
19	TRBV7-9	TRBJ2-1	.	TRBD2	TGTGCCAGCAGCTTACCCCGTTCACTAGCGGGAATCTCCTACAATGAGCAGTTCTTC	CASSLPRSLAGISYNEQFF
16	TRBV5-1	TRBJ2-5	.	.	TGCGCCAGCAGCTCCCGGTCGTTACGATTCCAAGAGACCCAGTACTTC	CASSSRSLRFQETQYF
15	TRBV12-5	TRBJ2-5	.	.	TGTGCTAGTGGGGGGAAGGACACCCCCCAAGAGACCCAGTACTTC	CASGGKDTPQETQYF
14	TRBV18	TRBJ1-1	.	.	TGTGCCAGCTCACCAGGGATCGGTATCACTGAAGCTTTCTTT	CASSPGIGITEAFF
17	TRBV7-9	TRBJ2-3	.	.	TGTGCCAGCAGCCCTCATAGGGGCAGGTCCCGCACAGATACGCAGTATTTT	CASSPHRGRSRTDTQYF
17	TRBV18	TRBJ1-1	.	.	TGTGCCAGCTCATTAACGGAAGAGGCAGCCCTGAGTACTGAAGCTTTCTTT	CASSLTEEAALSTEAFF
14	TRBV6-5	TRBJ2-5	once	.	TGTGCCAGTACCCCTCAGACCCGGGGGGAGACCCAGTACTTC	CASTPQTRGETQYF
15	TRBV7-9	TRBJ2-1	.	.	TGTGCCAGCAGCTTGTCCGGGAACTCCTACAATGAGCAGTTCTTC	CASSLSGNSYNEQFF
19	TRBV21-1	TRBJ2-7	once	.	TGTGCCAGCAGCACGAGCACAGGGGGCTATTGCCCTACCTCCTACGAGCAGTACTTC	CASSTSTGGYCPTSYEQYF
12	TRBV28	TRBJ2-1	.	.	TGTGCCAGCAGTTCCCGTTCCAGTGAGCAGTTCTTC	CASSSRSSEQFF
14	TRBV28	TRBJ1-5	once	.	TGTGCCAGCAGTTTATTCGGGGGCGGACAGCCCCAGCATTTT	CASSLFGGGQPQHF
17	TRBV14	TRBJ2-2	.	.	TGTGCCAGCAGCCAAGTACCTTCAGGGTACTACACCGGGGAGCTGTTTTTT	CASSQVPSGYYTGELFF
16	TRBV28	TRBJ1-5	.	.	TGTGCCAGCAGCCCAGGGACATTCGAGGTCGATCAGCCCCAGCATTTT	CASSPGTFEVDQPQHF
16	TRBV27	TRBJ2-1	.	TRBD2	TGTGCCAGCACCACTAAGTCCGGACTAGCGGGAGAGGAGCAGTTCTTC	CASTTKSGLAGEEQFF
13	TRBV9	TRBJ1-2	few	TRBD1	TGTGCCAGCAGCGCCGACAGGGGTTTAGGCTACACCTTC	CASSADRGLGYTF
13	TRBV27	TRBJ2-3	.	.	TGTGCCAGCAAGAGCAGTGTAACAGATACGCAGTATTTT	CASKSSVTDTQYF
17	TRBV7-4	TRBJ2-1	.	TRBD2	TGTGCCAGCAGCTTAGGACTAGCGGGAGGTCAAAGGAATGAGCAGTTCTTC	CASSLGLAGGQRNEQFF
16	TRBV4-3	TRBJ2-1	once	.	TGCGCCAGCAGCCAAGGTCGGGACCCACGATACAATGAGCAGTTCTTC	CASSQGRDPRYNEQFF
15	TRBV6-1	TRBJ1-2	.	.	TGTGCCAGCAGTGAACCTTTAGGAGCTAACTATGGCTACACCTTC	CASSEPLGANYGYTF
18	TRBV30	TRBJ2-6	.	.	TGTGCCTGGAGTGTCAATGTAGTTTCGTCCTCTGGGGCCAACGTCCTGACTTTC	CAWSVNVVSSSGANVLTF
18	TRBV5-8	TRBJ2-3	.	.	TGTGCCAGCAGCCCGTACGTTGGGGTAGCTGCTAGCACAGATACGCAGTATTTT	CASSPYVGVAASTDTQYF
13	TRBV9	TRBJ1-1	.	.	TGTGCCAGCAGCGCATCAGGGAACACTGAAGCTTTCTTT	CASSASGNTEAFF
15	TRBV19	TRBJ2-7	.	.	TGTGCCAGTAGTATAGGCTGGACGGAAACCTACGAGCAGTACTTC	CASSIGWTETYEQYF
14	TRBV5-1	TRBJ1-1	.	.	TGCGCCAGCAGCTTGGGTGGCGGCTTCGCTGAAGCTTTCTTT	CASSLGGGFAEAFF
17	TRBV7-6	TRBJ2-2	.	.	TGTGCCAGCAGCTTACCCCAGGGGACGCCCTTCACCGGGGAGCTGTTTTTT	CASSLPQGTPFTGELFF
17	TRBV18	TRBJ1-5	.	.	TGTGCCAGCTCACCACCTCGGCTAGGGACGGGCAATCAGCCCCAGCATTTT	CASSPPRLGTGNQPQHF
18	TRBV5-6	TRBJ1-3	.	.	TGTGCCAGCAGCTCTTACTGGACAGCCTACTGCTCTGGAAACACCATATATTTT	CASSSYWTAYCSGNTIYF
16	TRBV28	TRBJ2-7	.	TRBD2	TGTGCCAGTCTAGGTCCGGGGACTACCCTTTCCTACGAGCAGTACTTC	CASLGPGTTLSYEQYF
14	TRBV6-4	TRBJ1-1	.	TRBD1	TGTGCCAGCAGTGAAAGGGGGCTGGACACTGAAGCTTTCTTT	CASSERGLDTEAFF
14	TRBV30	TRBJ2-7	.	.	TGTGCCTGGAGTCCCCGCAGCGATACCTACGAGCAGTACTTC	CAWSPRSDTYEQYF
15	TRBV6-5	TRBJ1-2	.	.	TGTGCCAGCAGTTACAGTATGGGACTTGTACTTGGCTACACCTTC	CASSYSMGLVLGYTF
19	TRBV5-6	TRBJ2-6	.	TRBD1	TGTGCCAGCAGCTCACTACCTGGACAGGGGGCAAGAGGGGCCAACGTCCTGACTTTC	CASSSLPGQGARGANVLTF
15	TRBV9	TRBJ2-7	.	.	TGTGCCAGCAGCTCCCCGTTGGACTTCCCCCACGAGCAGTACTTC	CASSSPLDFPHEQYF
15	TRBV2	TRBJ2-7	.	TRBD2	TGTGCCAGCAGTGAACTAGCGGGCAAATCCTACGAGCAGTACTTC	CASSELAGKSYEQYF
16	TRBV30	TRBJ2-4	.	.	TGTGCCTGGAGCCGTCGGGGTTCCCCAACCAAAAACATTCAGTACTTC	CAWSRRGSPTKNIQYF
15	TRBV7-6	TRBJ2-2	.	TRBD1	TGTGCCAGCAGCTTAGGACAGGGGAACACCGGGGAGCTGTTTTTT	CASSLGQGNTGELFF
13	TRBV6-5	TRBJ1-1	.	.	TGTGCCAGCAGTTACCGGGGGAACACTGAAGCTTTCTTT	CASSYRGNTEAFF
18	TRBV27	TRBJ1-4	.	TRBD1	TGTGCCAGCAGACCAGAACCACCGGGACAGTCCTTTAATGAAAAACTGTTTTTT	CASRPEPPGQSFNEKLFF
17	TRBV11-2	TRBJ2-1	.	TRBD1	TGTGCCAGCACCTCCAGAGGGAACAGGGGAAGACAGAATGAGCAGTTCTTC	CASTSRGNRGRQNEQFF
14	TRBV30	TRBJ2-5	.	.	TGTGCCTGGACAGGCAGGGTGAACCAAGAGACCCAGTACTTC	CAWTGRVNQETQYF
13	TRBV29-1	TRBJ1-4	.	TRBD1	TGCAGCGTCCGGACAGGGACGTCTGAAAAACTGTTTTTT	CSVRTGTSEKLFF
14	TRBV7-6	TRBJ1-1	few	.	TGTGCCAGCAGCGTCAGGGGAAGGAACACTGAAGCTTTCTTT	CASSVRGRNTEAFF
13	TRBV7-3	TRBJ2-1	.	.	TGTGCCAGCAGCTTAAAGGGTCGGAATGAGCAGTTCTTC	CASSLKGRNEQFF
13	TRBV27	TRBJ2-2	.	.	TGTGCCAGCAGAACAGAACCTTCCGGGGAGCTGTTTTTT	CASRTEPSGELFF
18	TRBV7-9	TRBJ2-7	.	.	TGTGCCAGCAGCTTAGCTCTGTCCGGGGTTCTCGGCGGATACGAGCAGTACTTC	CASSLALSGVLGGYEQYF
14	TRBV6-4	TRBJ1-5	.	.	TGTGCCAGCAGTCCCTACAGGGATCATCAGCCCCAGCATTTT	CASSPYRDHQPQHF
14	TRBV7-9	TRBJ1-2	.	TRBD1	TGTGCCAGCAGCTCGACAGGGGCAGACTATGGCTACACCTTC	CASSSTGADYGYTF
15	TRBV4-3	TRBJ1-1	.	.	TGCGCCAGCAGCCAAGATCCAGCACCGAACACTGAAGCTTTCTTT	CASSQDPAPNTEAFF
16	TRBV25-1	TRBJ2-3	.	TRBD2	TGTGCCAGCAGTGAATCTTTTACGGGAGGCCCAGATACGCAGTATTTT	CASSESFTGGPDTQYF
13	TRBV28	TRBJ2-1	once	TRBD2	TGTGCCAGCAGGAGACTAGCGGATAATGAGCAGTTCTTC	CASRRLADNEQFF
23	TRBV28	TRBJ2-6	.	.	TGTGCCAGCAGTTTCATACCCTCGGGACGGCACAATCCCCCCTCCTCTGGGGCCAACGTCCCGACTTTC	CASSFIPSGRHNPPSSGANVPTF
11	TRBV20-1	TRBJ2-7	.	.	TGCAGTGCTAGCACCTTCTACGAGCAGTACTTC	CSASTFYEQYF
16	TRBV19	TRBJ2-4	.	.	TGTGCCAGTAGTAGGGGGACACATGTAGCCAAAAACATTCAGTACTTC	CASSRGTHVAKNIQYF
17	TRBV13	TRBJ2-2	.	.	TGTGCCAGCAGACAGATTGAACGGGCCCCGAACACCGGGGAGCTGTTTTTT	CASRQIERAPNTGELFF
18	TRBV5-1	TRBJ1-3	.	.	TGCGCCAGCAGCCCGAGAGTCCAGAGGACGGCCTCTGGAAACACCATATATTTT	CASSPRVQRTASGNTIYF